This TCR beta chain was obtained from a study of cytomegalovirus exposure and HLA in healthy donors. The germline V gene encodes CDR1 MNHEY and CDR2 SMNVEV (reference sequence). This CDR3 is 16 amino acids long. Trimming took 5 bases from V and 5 from J; bases not matched to a gene: 11. Data came from immunoSEQ multiplex PCR; TCRdb stores just in-frame clones and leaves some out. The sample carries about 220,000 clones, around nine tenths recorded once. This TCR came from a woman aged 18-29 years in good health and CMV-seronegative. Source material: PBMCs. The genes are TRBV27 and TRBJ2-5, with 10 bases identical to TRBD1. DNA for the CDR3: TGTGCCAGCAGTCCCGGGACAGGGGTTTTTGGTGAGACCCAGTACTTC. Translating gives CASSPGTGVFGETQYF.